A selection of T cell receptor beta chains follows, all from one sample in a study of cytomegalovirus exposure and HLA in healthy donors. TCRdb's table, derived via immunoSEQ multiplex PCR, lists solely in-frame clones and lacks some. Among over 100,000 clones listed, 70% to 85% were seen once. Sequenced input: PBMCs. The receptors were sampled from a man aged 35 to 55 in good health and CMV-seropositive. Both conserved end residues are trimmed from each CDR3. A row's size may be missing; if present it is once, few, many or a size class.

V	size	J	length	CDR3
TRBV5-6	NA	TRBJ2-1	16	ASSLASSGGRTYNEQF
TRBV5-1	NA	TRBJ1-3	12	ASSFGGPMDTIY
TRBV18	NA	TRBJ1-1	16	ASSPSPQGLYYDTEAF
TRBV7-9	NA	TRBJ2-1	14	SSSARTGPSYNEQF
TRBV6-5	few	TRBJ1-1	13	ASSYLGTGGTEAF
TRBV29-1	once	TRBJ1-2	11	SVETGANYGYT
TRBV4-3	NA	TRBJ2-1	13	ASSQGGGAYNEQF
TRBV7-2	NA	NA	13	ASSFPRAGNYEQY
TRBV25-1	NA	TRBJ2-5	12	ASSRGASQETQY
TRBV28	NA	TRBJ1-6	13	ASSRQAGGNSPLH
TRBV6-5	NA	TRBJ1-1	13	ASSLTGGRNTEAF
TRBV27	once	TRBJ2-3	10	ASSFAGLGLY
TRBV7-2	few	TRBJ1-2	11	ASSSTGVWGYT
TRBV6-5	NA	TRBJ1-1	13	ASTPSQGVETEAF
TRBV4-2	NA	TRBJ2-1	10	ASSPPGDEQF
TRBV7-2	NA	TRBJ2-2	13	ASSPRSGGPGELF
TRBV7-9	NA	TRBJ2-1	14	ASSWLAGGRNNEQF
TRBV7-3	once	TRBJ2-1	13	ASSLGLAKFNEQF
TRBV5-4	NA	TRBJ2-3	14	ASSPAGGASTDTQY
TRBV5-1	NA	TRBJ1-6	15	ASSFGGPDRFGSPLH
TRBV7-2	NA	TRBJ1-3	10	ASSDRRGTIY
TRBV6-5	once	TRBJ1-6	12	ASSSLNSNSPLH
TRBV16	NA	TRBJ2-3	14	ASSQSEGSSTDTQY
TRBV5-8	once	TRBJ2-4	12	ASSLQDRDNIQY
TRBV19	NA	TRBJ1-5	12	ASSPRRTDQPQH
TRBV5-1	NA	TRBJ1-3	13	ASSLGDTSGNTIY
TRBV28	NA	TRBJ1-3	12	ASTTGSSGNTIY
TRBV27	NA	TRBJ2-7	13	ASSLSRGGSYEQY
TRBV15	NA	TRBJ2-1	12	ATSKHSQGGEQF
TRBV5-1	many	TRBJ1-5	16	ASSPVPGTGMSNQPQH
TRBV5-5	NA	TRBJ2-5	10	ASSSNRETQY